A selection of T cell receptor beta chains follows, all from one sample in a study of CD8+CD57+ T cells in acquired aplastic anemia. TCRdb analysed the reads with MiXCR anew, one entry per CDR3 protein. The data hold about 160,000 distinct CDR3 sequences, with 40% to 50% observed a single time. Material: sorted CD4+, CD8+, or CD8+CD57+ T cells (not recorded which) from PBMCs. The receptors were gathered from a human donor with aplastic anemia. Each CDR3 is given without its conserved first and last residue. For some rows the clone size is stated as once, few or many, or as a class when expanded; others skip it.

v_call	clone_size	j_call	cdr3_aa
TRBV20-1	many	TRBJ1-2	SASPEPYGYT
TRBV6-1	many	TRBJ2-7	ASSPLAGLGYEQY
TRBV7-3	many	TRBJ2-3	ASRPAGGTDTQY
TRBV19	NA	TRBJ2-1	ATPRTRGNEQF
TRBV6-5	many	TRBJ2-7	ASRPSGVLFYEQY
TRBV30	NA	TRBJ2-3	AWRDNRAGDTQY
TRBV10-3	NA	TRBJ2-7	ASSFPRGRLN
TRBV7-2	many	TRBJ2-7	ASRRVGQSYEQY
TRBV2	NA	TRBJ1-5	ASRWGWDQPQH
TRBV20-1	NA	TRBJ2-7	SARSHQGALYEQY
TRBV29-1	many	TRBJ2-6	SVLPKGGVRNSGANVLT
TRBV25-1	many	TRBJ2-1	ASSDPTGTSEQF
TRBV29-1	NA	TRBJ2-1	SVANGTGAYNEQF
TRBV15	NA	TRBJ1-1	TTSRGGRATTEAF
TRBV6-5	many	TRBJ2-1	ASSYGGSYNEQF
TRBV20-1	NA	TRBJ2-7	SASPPRYYEQY
TRBV9	many	TRBJ1-3	ASSEDRGLGNTIY
TRBV15	NA	TRBJ1-3	ATSRDRGRGNTIY
TRBV2	many	TRBJ2-7	ASTFTTGAHYEQY
TRBV29-1	NA	TRBJ1-1	SGGRLNTEAF
TRBV29-1	NA	TRBJ2-7	SVEWDGTYEQY
TRBV29-1	few	TRBJ2-5	SVGDFQETQY
TRBV12-3/TRBV12-4	NA	TRBJ2-7	ASSFSLGEKQY
TRBV19	many	TRBJ2-3	ASRTPSTDTQY
TRBV20-1	many	TRBJ2-7	SARPRTGAPREQY
TRBV11-2	NA	TRBJ2-5	ASSLEAAHQETQY
TRBV20-1	NA	TRBJ2-7	SAERGGVSEQY
TRBV28	many	TRBJ2-5	ASSYRRETQY
TRBV5-6	once	TRBJ2-3	ASSLRTLAGVRDTQY
TRBV27	NA	TRBJ1-5	ASSLQTNQPQH
TRBV9	many	TRBJ2-1	ASSVEVWEGNEQF
TRBV10-3	NA	TRBJ1-4	ATRGEVGEKLF
TRBV2	NA	TRBJ1-5	ASRSTGGDNQPQH
TRBV18	NA	TRBJ1-5	ASSRGANQPQH
TRBV7-9	few	TRBJ1-1	ASSLARWRDTEAF
TRBV27	few	TRBJ1-5	ASSLWKGGAGVNQPQH
TRBV10-3	NA	TRBJ2-7	ATQTQGRYEQY
TRBV20-1	NA	TRBJ2-5	SAGGQQETQY
TRBV7-3	NA	TRBJ2-7	ASSSIAGVPSYDEQY
TRBV15	NA	TRBJ1-1	ATSREGQGDTEAF
TRBV20-1	NA	TRBJ1-6	SARDNRQGGSPLH